This TCR beta chain was recovered during a study of blood T cell repertoires in COVID-19. About the study: There were acute and convalescent COVID-19 samples, and they came from the United States, Italy and Spain. T cells, B-cell-depleted T cells, or PBMCs provided the cDNA or gDNA that served as material.

Clones were sequenced by immunoSEQ multiplex PCR, and TCRdb holds only the in-frame ones, with some missing. The table has tens of thousands of clones, approximately 81% seen once; the top ten hold 10% to 15%. Germline V gene sequence: CDR1 SGHAT, CDR2 FQNNGV. Deletions cut 0 bases from V and 0 bases from J, with 10 bases between. The CDR3 has 16 residues. Sequencing used peripheral blood. The clonotype was recovered from a woman older than 75 with acute or convalescent COVID-19. The chain has TRBV11-2 and TRBJ2-3, with D maybe TRBD2 (7 bases). The DNA of the CDR3 is TGTGCCAGCAGCTTAGATGAGGGGGGGAGCACAGATACGCAGTATTTT. Amino acids: CASSLDEGGSTDTQYF.